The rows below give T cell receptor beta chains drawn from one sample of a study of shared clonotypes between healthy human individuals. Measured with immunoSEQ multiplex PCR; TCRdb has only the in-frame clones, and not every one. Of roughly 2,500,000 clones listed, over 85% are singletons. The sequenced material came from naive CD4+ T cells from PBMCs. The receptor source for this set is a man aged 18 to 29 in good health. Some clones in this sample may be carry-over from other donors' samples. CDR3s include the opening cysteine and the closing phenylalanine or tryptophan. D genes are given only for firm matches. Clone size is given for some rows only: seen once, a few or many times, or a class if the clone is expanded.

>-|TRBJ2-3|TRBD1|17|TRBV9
CASSVGPGTGRTDTQYF
TGTGCCAGCAGCGTAGGGCCCGGGACAGGGCGAACAGATACGCAGTATTTT
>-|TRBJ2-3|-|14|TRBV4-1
CASSQGSKADTQYF
TGCGCCAGCAGCCAGGGGTCCAAGGCAGATACGCAGTATTTT
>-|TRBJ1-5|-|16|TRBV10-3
CAISESLPGSNQPQHF
TGTGCCATCAGTGAGTCTTTACCGGGGTCGAATCAGCCCCAGCATTTT
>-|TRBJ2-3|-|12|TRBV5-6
CASSLVSDTQYF
TGTGCCAGCAGCTTGGTTTCAGATACGCAGTATTTT
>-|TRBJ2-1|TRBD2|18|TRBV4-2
CASSPGTSGRGTYNEQFF
TGTGCCAGCAGCCCAGGGACTAGCGGGAGAGGTACCTACAATGAGCAGTTCTTC
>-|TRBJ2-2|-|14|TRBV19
CASSRGDLTGELFF
TGTGCCAGTAGTAGGGGCGACCTCACCGGGGAGCTGTTTTTT
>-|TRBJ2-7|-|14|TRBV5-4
CASSLRGGNDEQYF
TGTGCCAGCAGCTTGCGTGGTGGGAATGACGAGCAGTACTTC
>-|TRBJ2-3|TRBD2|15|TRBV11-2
CASSFPWGGGVGQYF
TGTGCCAGCAGCTTCCCCTGGGGCGGGGGAGTGGGGCAGTATTTT
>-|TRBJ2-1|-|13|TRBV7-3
CASSGSWGNEQFF
TGTGCCAGCAGCGGCAGTTGGGGAAATGAGCAGTTCTTC
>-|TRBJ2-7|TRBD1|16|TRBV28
CASSLSTSGQDYEQYF
TGTGCCAGCAGTTTATCGACCTCGGGACAGGACTACGAGCAGTACTTC
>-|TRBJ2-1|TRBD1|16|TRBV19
CASMPGTGGSYNEQFF
TGTGCCAGTATGCCCGGGACAGGGGGGTCCTACAATGAGCAGTTCTTC
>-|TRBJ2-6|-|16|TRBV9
CASSARTVSGANVLTF
TGTGCCAGCAGCGCCCGGACGGTCTCTGGGGCCAACGTCCTGACTTTC
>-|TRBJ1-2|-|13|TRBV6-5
CASSNSGLYGYTF
TGTGCCAGCAGTAACTCTGGGCTCTATGGCTACACCTTC
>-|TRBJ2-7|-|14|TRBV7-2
CASSLGRDSYEQYF
TGTGCCAGCAGCTTAGGCAGAGATTCCTACGAGCAGTACTTC
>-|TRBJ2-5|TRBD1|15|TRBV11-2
CASSLDRGTAETQYF
TGTGCCAGCAGCTTAGATCGTGGGACAGCAGAGACCCAGTACTTC
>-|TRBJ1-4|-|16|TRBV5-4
CASSFTQTATNEKLFF
TGTGCCAGCAGCTTTACACAGACGGCAACTAATGAAAAACTGTTTTTT
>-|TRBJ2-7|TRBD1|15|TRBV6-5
CASSATKTGSYEQYF
TGTGCCAGCAGCGCGACAAAGACAGGGTCCTACGAGCAGTACTTC
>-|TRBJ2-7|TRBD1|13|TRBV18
CASSLGQGLEQYF
TGTGCCAGCTCCCTCGGACAGGGGCTCGAGCAGTACTTC
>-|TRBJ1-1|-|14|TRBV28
CASSPFLLNTEAFF
TGTGCCAGCAGCCCGTTCCTGTTGAACACTGAAGCTTTCTTT
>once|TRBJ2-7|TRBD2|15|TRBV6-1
CASRGAGGDSYEQYF
TGTGCCAGCAGGGGAGCGGGGGGCGACTCCTACGAGCAGTACTTC
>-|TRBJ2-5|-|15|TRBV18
CASSPELVRAETQYF
TGTGCCAGCTCACCGGAGCTGGTCAGGGCTGAGACCCAGTACTTC
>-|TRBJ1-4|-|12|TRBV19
CASGRGNEKLFF
TGTGCCAGTGGCAGGGGTAATGAAAAACTGTTTTTT
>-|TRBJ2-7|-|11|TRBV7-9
CASSFTYEQYF
TGTGCCAGCAGCTTCACCTACGAGCAGTACTTC
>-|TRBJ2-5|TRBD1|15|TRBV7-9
CASSPRDRDQETQYF
TGTGCCAGCAGCCCGAGGGACAGGGACCAAGAGACCCAGTACTTC
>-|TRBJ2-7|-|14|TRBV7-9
CASSLDPRPYEQYF
TGTGCCAGCAGCTTAGATCCTCGACCCTACGAGCAGTACTTC
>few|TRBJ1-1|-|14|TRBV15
CATSRDGGRTEAFF
TGTGCCACCAGCAGGGACGGGGGGAGGACTGAAGCTTTCTTT
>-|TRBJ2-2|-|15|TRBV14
CASSQLIQSGGELFF
TGTGCCAGCAGCCAGCTCATCCAGTCTGGCGGCGAGCTGTTTTTT
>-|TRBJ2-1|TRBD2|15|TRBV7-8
CASSFSGDSYNEQFF
TGTGCCAGCAGCTTTAGCGGGGACTCCTACAATGAGCAGTTCTTC
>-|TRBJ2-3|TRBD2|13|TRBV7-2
CASSGPSGDTQYF
TGTGCCAGCAGCGGGCCTAGCGGGGATACGCAGTATTTT
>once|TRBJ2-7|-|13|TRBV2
CASRGTPSYEQYF
TGTGCCAGCAGGGGTACACCCTCCTACGAGCAGTACTTC
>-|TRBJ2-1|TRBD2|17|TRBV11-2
CASSQRLAGGPYNEQFF
TGTGCCAGCAGCCAGAGACTAGCGGGAGGGCCCTACAATGAGCAGTTCTTC
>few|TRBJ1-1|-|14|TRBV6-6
CASSYFTGNTEAFF
TGTGCCAGCAGTTACTTTACAGGGAACACTGAAGCTTTCTTT
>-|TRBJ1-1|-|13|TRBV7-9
CASSHEGNTEAFF
TGTGCCAGCAGCCATGAGGGGAACACTGAAGCTTTCTTT
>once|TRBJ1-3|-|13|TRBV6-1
CASRVFSGNTIYF
TGTGCCAGCAGGGTTTTCTCTGGAAACACCATATATTTT
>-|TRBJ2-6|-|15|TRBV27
CASSSTGRGANVLTF
TGTGCCAGCAGTTCCACAGGGCGCGGGGCCAACGTCCTGACTTTC
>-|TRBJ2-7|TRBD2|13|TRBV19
CTGLAALSYEQYF
TGTACTGGACTAGCCGCCCTATCCTACGAGCAGTACTTC
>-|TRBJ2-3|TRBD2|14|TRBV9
CASSLAGVTDTQYF
TGTGCCAGCAGCTTAGCGGGGGTCACAGATACGCAGTATTTT
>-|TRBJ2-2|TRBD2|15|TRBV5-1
CASGRLAGDTGELFF
TGCGCCAGCGGGAGACTAGCGGGAGACACCGGGGAGCTGTTTTTT
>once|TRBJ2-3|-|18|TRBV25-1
CASSDPLGGDIGTDTQYF
TGTGCCAGCAGTGATCCCCTGGGGGGAGACATAGGTACAGATACGCAGTATTTT
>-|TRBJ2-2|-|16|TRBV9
CASSPRTREDTGELFF
TGTGCCAGCAGCCCCAGAACGCGGGAAGATACCGGGGAGCTGTTTTTT
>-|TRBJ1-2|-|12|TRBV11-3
CASSLQGRGYTF
TGTGCCAGCAGCTTACAGGGACGTGGCTACACCTTC
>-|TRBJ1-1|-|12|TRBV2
CASRLENTEAFF
TGTGCCAGCCGATTGGAGAACACTGAAGCTTTCTTT
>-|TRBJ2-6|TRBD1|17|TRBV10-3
CAISAGTGGSGANVLTF
TGTGCCATCAGCGCCGGGACAGGGGGAAGTGGGGCCAACGTCCTGACTTTC
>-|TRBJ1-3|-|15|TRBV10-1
CASSESRGSGNTIYF
TGCGCCAGCAGTGAGTCAAGGGGCTCTGGAAACACCATATATTTT